This T cell receptor beta chain comes out of a study of blood T cell repertoires in COVID-19. Study as a whole: Spain, Italy and the United States supplied samples that represented acute and convalescent COVID-19.

In the authors' methods: Reference gene primers were amplified, and this amplification served to estimate nucleated cell counts. Produced via immunoSEQ multiplex PCR; TCRdb's table is partial and in-frame only. V and J calls and clone size come straight from that table; D and trimming were deduced from the DNA. The sample records approximately 350,000 clones, approximately 92% being singletons. Germline-derived CDR1 and CDR2 are SQVTM and ANQGSEA. The length of the CDR3 is 15 residues. Trimming took off 1 base at V and 2 bases at J, with 15 bases between the two ends. V usage is TRBV29-1 and J usage is TRBJ2-7, with D perhaps matching TRBD1 (5 bases). Specimen: PBMCs or T cells enriched from blood (not recorded which). The source is a young man who had recovered from COVID-19. The CDR3 coding sequence is TGCAGCGTTGAAGTGATTAACAAAGGGGCCTACGAGCAGTACTTC. This translates into CSVEVINKGAYEQYF.